This T cell receptor beta chain appears in the sequencing data of a study of spatial heterogeneity in lung cancer. Study overall: Mean representation of each unique TCR and UMI combination in the raw reads exceeded 8.5 occurrences. The study's findings and limits: Ubiquitous expanded tumor TCRs surfaced in blood more at resection than they did at follow-up.

TCRdb reanalysed the 5' RACE reads using MiXCR and keeps one entry per CDR3 protein. This repertoire shows around 48,000 distinct CDR3 sequences, approximately 5.3% found once; its top ten account for over 8.5%. The time point is: sample taken at primary tumor resection. Unsorted whole RNA from tumor, nontumor lung or frozen PBMC underwent sequencing. V shed 3 bases and J shed 0 bases, with 15 bases lying between them. CDR1 DFQATT and CDR2 SNEGSKA come from the germline V gene (reference sequence). CDR3 length equals 15 residues. This clonotype was counted ten times or more. As yet, its antigen is unknown.

This specimen was PBMCs, taken at surgery. The receptor's source is a male donor with early-stage non-small cell lung cancer. The rearrangement uses TRBV20-1 and TRBJ2-7; D possibly corresponds to TRBD1 (6 bases). Here the CDR3 reads CSASFRGLGSYEQYF. CDR3 sequence (DNA): TGCAGTGCTAGCTTCAGGGGTCTAGGCTCCTACGAGCAGTACTTC.